In its sample, the clone carrying this T cell receptor beta chain was seen many times. Its antigen is undetermined. Known numbers of the T cell clone KT2 were added to PBMC. The ends lost 5 bases at V and 1 base at J; junction bases unmatched: 10. This CDR3 has 15 amino acids. Germline V CDR1 and CDR2: DFQATT, SNEGSKA (reference sequence). A single-stranded UMI oligo with SP2 sequence was ligated to cDNA 3' ends. An equimolar mix of RC1.1 and RC1.2 primed the beta chain across TRBC1 and TRBC2. TCRdb reprocessed the UMI-ligation and nested PCR reads with MiXCR, giving one entry per CDR3 protein. This table holds just under 50,000 distinct CDR3 sequences, around a tenth found once. The data were taken from a study of quantifying T cell responses using KT2 cells. Study-level background: RNA was reverse transcribed with TCR alpha and beta constant-region primers. A predetermined fluorescence threshold ended the second PCR, run as a qPCR. Findings of the study overall: Counts of KT2 alpha and beta sequences rose linearly with the number of KT2 cells added. At about one KT2 cell per 100,000 PBMC, KT2 sequences were still detected.

V and J are TRBV20-1 and TRBJ2-7, with 8 nucleotides matching TRBD2. The sequence was collected from a human donor. Sequenced sample: PBMCs spiked with cells of the T cell clone KT2. The CDR3 DNA sequence: TGCAGTGCTCCTTCGTGGCTAGCGGGTTCCTACGAGCAGTACTTC. Translating gives CSAPSWLAGSYEQYF.